These 27 T cell receptor beta chains originate from one sample sequenced in a study of breast tumors, draining lymph nodes, adjacent tissues. The lymph nodes were axillary draining lymph nodes from breast cancer patients. A single record per CDR3 protein comes from TCRdb applying MiXCR to the multiplex PCR reads. This table holds under 150,000 distinct CDR3 sequences, 21% found once. Sequencing was carried out using axillary lymph node tissue. These receptors originate from a female donor with breast cancer. Some clones in this sample may be carry-over from other donors' samples.

A few counts support this clonotype. The V and J genes are TRBV28 and TRBJ2-5; possibly TRBD1 for D (6 bases). This CDR3 region has 12 residues. Germline CDR1 reads MDHEN; CDR2 reads SYDVKM. V lost 5 bases and J 5 bases, leaving 9 bases between the germline ends. In DNA, the CDR3 is TGTGCCAGCAGTCAGGGGATGGAGACCCAGTACTTC. The encoded protein is CASSQGMETQYF.

In its sample, this clonotype was seen many times. In DNA, the CDR3 is TGTGCCAGCAGGGTTGGTGGGAGCGATGAGCAGTTCTTC. This gives the protein CASRVGGSDEQFF. The chain links TRBV27 to TRBJ2-1; D is possibly TRBD2 (5 bases). The V gene lost 6 bases and the J gene lost 8 bases, with 14 bases spanning the gap. CDR3 length: 13 residues. Germline-derived CDR1 and CDR2 are MNHEY and SMNVEV (reference sequence).

This clonotype has ten or more counts. The rearrangement joins TRBV2 to TRBJ2-5; tentatively, D is TRBD1 (5 bases). The CDR3 sequence is 14 residues long. Trimming removed 6 bases at V and 4 bases at J, with 15 bases between. Germline loops: CDR1 SNHLY, CDR2 FYNNEI. In DNA, the CDR3 is TGTGCCAGCAGCTGGCAGGGCGTGGGAGAGACCCAGTACTTC. Its protein product is CASSWQGVGETQYF.

At least ten counts were recorded for this clonotype. The J gene is TRBJ2-7, the V gene TRBV5-1; weak D call: TRBD2 (6 bases). The CDR3 covers 15 residues. V was shortened by 4 bases and J by 0 bases, with 14 bases between the two germline ends. Germline CDR1 SGHRS, CDR2 YFSETQ. The CDR3 sequence is CASSPLAGSSYEQYF. Written as DNA, the CDR3 is TGCGCCAGCAGCCCCCTGGCGGGAAGCTCCTACGAGCAGTACTTC.

The sample holds many counts of this clonotype. The J gene is TRBJ2-2, the V gene TRBV10-3, with TRBD2 matching 14 bases. Germline loops: CDR1 ENHRY, CDR2 SYGVKD. V dropped 3 bases and J dropped 7; count of bases not matched to a gene: 10. This CDR3 has 18 amino acids. The CDR3 nucleotides are TGTGCCATCAGTGAATACCCGGGACTAGCGGGAGAGGTCGGGGAGCTGTTTTTT. Its translation: CAISEYPGLAGEVGELFF.

Ten or more counts support this clonotype. V gene TRBV10-2 combines with J gene TRBJ1-2; D uncertain. V lost 3 bases and J lost 0, with 11 bases in between. Germline V CDR1 and CDR2: WSHSY, SAAADI. The CDR3 totals 15 residues. CDR3 nucleotide sequence: TGCGCCAGCAGTGATCTCGGCGGTTCTAACTATGGCTACACCTTC. Translated: CASSDLGGSNYGYTF.

Concerning this clonotype itself: A much larger clone lies one base from this, so it may be a read error. The chain joins TRBV19 to TRBJ2-7, with D perhaps TRBD1 (6 bases). The CDR3 covers 12 residues. Germline V gene lookup returns CDR1 LNHDA and CDR2 SQIVND (reference sequence). The CDR3 bases are TGTGCCTGTAGCCAGACAGGCTACGAGCAGTACTTC. Its protein is CACSQTGYEQYF.

This clonotype came up many times. The gene calls are TRBV6-1 and TRBJ2-1; 14 bases agree with TRBD2. Losses at the gene ends were 9 bases for V and 0 bases for J; bases not matched to a gene: 19. The germline V gene encodes CDR1 MNHNS and CDR2 SASEGT. The CDR3 extends over 21 amino acids. The CDR3 DNA reads as TGTGCCAGTGCGATCCCGGGACTAGCGGGAGTAGAGACACGCTCCTACAATGAGCAGTTCTTC. Residues: CASAIPGLAGVETRSYNEQFF.

In its sample, this clonotype was seen a few times. A clone one base away is much larger, so this may be a read error. The chain uses TRBV18 and TRBJ2-7; a weak D match, TRBD1 (5 bases). The CDR3 covers 15 residues. Germline V CDR1 and CDR2: KGHSH, LQKENI. The CDR3 sequence is CASSPPTGYSYEQSF. The DNA for the CDR3 is TGTGCCAGCTCACCACCCACAGGATACTCCTACGAGCAGTCCTTC.

There are many counts of this clonotype. Relative to the germline gene, one junction end is altered; a read error may explain this. The gene calls are TRBV24-1 and TRBJ1-5, with 10 bases identical to TRBD1. The CDR3 has 12 residues. CDR1 and CDR2 (germline): KGHDR, SFDVKD. The CDR3 DNA sequence: TGTGCCACCAGCTCAGACAGGGGGCAATGGGATTTT. Its protein product is CATSSDRGQWDF.

The V gene is TRBV3-1, the J gene TRBJ2-6, with D possibly called TRBD1 or TRBD2 (5 bases each). The CDR3 is 17 residues long. The germline V and J ends were trimmed by 3 bases and 5 bases, with 17 bases remaining between them. The germline CDR1 and CDR2 sequences are LGHDT and YNNKEL (reference sequence). CDR3 nucleotides: TGTGCCAGCAGCCATTTCGGGGACCGGCGCTGGGCCAACGTCCTGACTTTC. Translating it yields CASSHFGDRRWANVLTF.

Here the CDR3 reads CASSVAGNPGYEQYF. CDR3 DNA sequence: TGTGCCAGCAGCGTAGCTGGCAACCCGGGGTACGAGCAGTACTTC. The genes are TRBV9 and TRBJ2-7; maybe TRBD2 (5 bases). The CDR3 covers 15 residues. Trimming took off 0 bases at V and 4 bases at J, with 14 bases between the two ends. CDR1 SGDLS and CDR2 YYNGEE come from the germline V gene.

The V gene is TRBV4-1, the J gene TRBJ1-1, with D tentatively TRBD1 (5 bases). The length of the CDR3 is 15 residues. CDR1 is MGHRA and CDR2 is YSYEKL in the germline V gene. V lost 3 bases and J lost 0, with 11 bases in between. The CDR3 protein is CASSHPGTVNTEAFF. The CDR3 DNA follows: TGCGCCAGCAGCCATCCAGGGACGGTGAACACTGAAGCTTTCTTT.

V is TRBV28 and J is TRBJ1-1; D is possibly TRBD1 (6 bases). The ends were cut back, 7 bases at V and 11 bases at J, with 20 bases in the middle. CDR3 length equals 13 residues. CDR1 and CDR2 (germline): MDHEN, SYDVKM. For the CDR3, the DNA is TGTGCCAGCATAGGGGGGTTTCAGGATAAGGCTTTCTTT. It specifies CASIGGFQDKAFF. The full variable domain, its missing parts supplied by reference TRBV28 and TRBJ1-1, is DVKVTQSSRYLVKRTGEKVFLECVQDMDHENMFWYRQDPGLGLRLIYFSYDVKMKEKGDIPEGYSVSREKKERFSLILESASTNQTSMYLCASIGGFQDKAFFGQGTRLTVV.

This clonotype occurred many times. The chain is built from TRBV19 and TRBJ2-7; a weak D match, TRBD1 (5 bases). The CDR3 contains 13 residues. Germline V gene lookup returns CDR1 LNHDA and CDR2 SQIVND (reference sequence). Deletions cut 1 base from V and 4 bases from J, with 8 bases between. CDR3 DNA sequence: TGTGCCAGTAGTATAGGGGGCGCGTACGAGCAGTACTTC. Amino acids: CASSIGGAYEQYF.

Worth noting for this clonotype: With a much larger clone just one base away, this may be a read error. The rearrangement joins TRBV12-3 or TRBV12-4 to TRBJ2-6, with 7 bases lining up with TRBD1. This CDR3 region has 17 residues. The CDR3 loop is CASSSGTALSGANVLIF. The CDR3, as DNA: TGTGCCAGCAGCTCCGGGACAGCACTTTCCGGGGCCAACGTCCTGATTTTC.

Ten or more counts support this clonotype. This chain joins TRBV12-3 or TRBV12-4 and TRBJ2-1; 8 nucleotides match TRBD1. The CDR3 contains 14 residues. The J segment lost 8 bases and the V segment lost 6 bases, leaving 9 bases of the junction unmatched. The CDR3 loop is CASSPDRDLDEQFF. In nucleotides, the CDR3 is TGTGCCAGCAGCCCGGACAGGGACCTGGATGAGCAGTTCTTC.

Of note for this clonotype: This may be a read error, as it is one base from a much larger clone. The CDR3 loop is CASSYDPLAGTYEQYF. The CDR3 bases are TGTGCCAGCAGTTACGATCCCCTAGCGGGGACCTACGAGCAGTACTTC. V gene TRBV6-6 combines with J gene TRBJ2-7; TRBD2 aligns across 9 bases. Germline V gives CDR1 MNHNY, CDR2 SVGAGI (reference sequence). There are 16 residues in the CDR3. Trimming took 2 bases from V and 2 from J; bases not matched to a gene: 7.

The chain combines TRBV4-1 with TRBJ2-5; no reliable D call. The CDR3 covers 16 residues. The germline CDR1 and CDR2 sequences are MGHRA and YSYEKL. Trimming left V 3 bases short and J 7 bases short, with 21 bases between. The CDR3 spells CASSHRVSGSTGTQYF. The CDR3 DNA reads as TGCGCCAGCAGCCATAGGGTTTCCGGGTCCACGGGGACCCAGTACTTC.

This clonotype has more than one count but fewer than ten. The gene calls are TRBV28 and TRBJ2-7, with 10 nucleotides matching TRBD2. V gave up 3 bases and J gave up 13 bases; unmatched junction bases: 12. Looked up from germline, CDR1 is MDHEN and CDR2 is SYDVKM. The CDR3 length is 14 residues. CDR3 bases: TGTGCCAGCAGTTTGTCTCTAGCGGGAGTTAGATTTTACTTC. Amino acids: CASSLSLAGVRFYF.

Comment on this clonotype: Being one base from a much bigger clone, this may be a read error. The V call is TRBV7-9, the J call TRBJ1-2; D is undetermined. The CDR3 runs 11 residues. Germline CDR1 and CDR2: SEHNR and FQNEAQ (reference sequence). V was shortened by 5 bases and J by 7 bases, with 8 bases between the two germline ends. CDR3 amino acids: CASSAGSGYTF. DNA for the CDR3: TGTGCCAGCAGCGCCGGCTCTGGCTACACCTTC.

This clonotype was counted ten times or more. The chain carries TRBV18 and TRBJ2-3; D is undetermined. From germline, CDR1 is KGHSH and CDR2 LQKENI. V was cut by 2 bases and J by 3 bases, with 9 bases left in between. The CDR3 spans 14 residues. The CDR3 DNA follows: TGTGCCAGCTCACCAACACCGTCAACAGATACGCAGTATTTT. Its protein is CASSPTPSTDTQYF.

This rearrangement joins TRBV6-2 or TRBV6-3 to TRBJ1-5; weak D call: TRBD1 (5 bases). The germline CDR1 and CDR2 sequences are MNHEY and SVGEGT. V lost 6 bases to trimming and J lost 0 bases, with 18 bases between them. CDR3 length: 17 amino acids. Written as DNA, the CDR3 is TGTGCCAGCAGCCGCCAACCGGGGCTCTATAGCAATCAGCCCCAGCATTTT. Amino acid sequence: CASSRQPGLYSNQPQHF.

The CDR3 bases are TGTGCCAGCCGCCGAGCCTACGAGCAGTACTTC. It is translated as CASRRAYEQYF. V usage is TRBV2 and J usage is TRBJ2-7; D gene ambiguous. V dropped 8 bases and J dropped 2 bases, with 7 bases sitting between them. CDR3 length: 11 residues. CDR1 and CDR2 (germline): SNHLY, FYNNEI. Drawing the rest from reference TRBV2 and TRBJ2-7, the complete variable domain is EPEVTQTPSHQVTQMGQEVILRCVPISNHLYFYWYRQILGQKVEFLVSFYNNEISEKSEIFDDQFSVERPDGSNFTLKIRSTKLEDSAMYFCASRRAYEQYFGPGTRLTVT.

This clonotype came up many times. The rearrangement uses TRBV5-5 and TRBJ1-2; 8 nucleotides align to TRBD1. Trimming cost V 0 bases and J 2 bases; bases outside gene matches: 3. Looked up from germline, CDR1 is SGHKS and CDR2 is YYEKEE (reference sequence). The length of the CDR3 is 15 residues. This CDR3 reads CASSLGGQGNYGYTF. The CDR3 DNA is TGTGCCAGCAGCTTGGGTGGACAGGGAAACTATGGCTACACCTTC.

The genes are TRBV5-1 and TRBJ1-1; D possibly corresponds to TRBD1 (5 bases). There are 14 residues in the CDR3. The germline V gene has CDR1 SGHRS and CDR2 YFSETQ. V shed 6 bases and J shed 1 base, with 13 bases lying between them. CDR3 residues: CASTWGRGNTEAFF. CDR3 DNA: TGCGCCAGCACCTGGGGGAGGGGGAACACTGAAGCTTTCTTT.

This clonotype was recorded many times. The CDR3 spells CASSLYGRGGYNEQFF. The CDR3 DNA is TGCGCCAGCAGCTTGTACGGGAGAGGGGGGTACAATGAGCAGTTCTTC. The chain recombines TRBV5-1 with TRBJ2-1; possibly TRBD1 or TRBD2 for D (6 bases each). The CDR3 runs 16 residues. Trimming shortened V by 1 base and J by 4 bases, and 15 bases separated the two germline ends. Germline values: CDR1 SGHRS, CDR2 YFSETQ.